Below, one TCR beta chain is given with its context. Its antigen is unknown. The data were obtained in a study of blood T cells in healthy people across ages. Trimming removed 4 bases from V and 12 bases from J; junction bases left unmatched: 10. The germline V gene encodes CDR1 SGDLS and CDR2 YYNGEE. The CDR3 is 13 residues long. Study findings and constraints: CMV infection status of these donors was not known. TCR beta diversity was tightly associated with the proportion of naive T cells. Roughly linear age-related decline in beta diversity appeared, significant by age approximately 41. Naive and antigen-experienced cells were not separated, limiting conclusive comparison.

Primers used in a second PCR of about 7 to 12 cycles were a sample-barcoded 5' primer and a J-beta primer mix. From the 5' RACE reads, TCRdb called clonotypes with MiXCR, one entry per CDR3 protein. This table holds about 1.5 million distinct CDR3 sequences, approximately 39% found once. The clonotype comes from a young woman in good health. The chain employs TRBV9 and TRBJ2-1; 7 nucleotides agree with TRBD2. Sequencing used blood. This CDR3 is CASSPRGRDGQFF. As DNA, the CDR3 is TGTGCCAGCAGCCCCAGAGGGAGGGACGGGCAGTTCTTC.